This T cell receptor beta chain was sequenced during a study of post-analysis software for immune sequencing data. Study-level results: Among a handful of TRBV segments more frequent in patients than controls were TRBV5-6, TRBV5-1 and TRBV20-1.

Unique molecular identifiers were carried by the TCR beta cDNA libraries. TCRdb reprocessed the PCR reads via MiXCR and lists one record per CDR3 protein. Of roughly 800,000 distinct CDR3 sequences in the sample, approximately 50% were seen once. The CDR3 contains 12 residues. CDR1 WSHSY and CDR2 SAAADI come from the germline V gene. Trimming shortened V by 4 bases and J by 13 bases, and 14 bases separated the two germline ends. In regard to this clonotype: What it binds is not known.

The TCR comes from a girl aged 5-17 years with multiple sclerosis. The chain couples TRBV10-2 to TRBJ2-4, with D possibly TRBD1 on 7 matching bases. Material: blood. The DNA for the CDR3 is TGCGCCAGCAGTGCAGGGGGGCACGCGCAGTACTTC. It encodes CASSAGGHAQYF.